The rows below give T cell receptor beta chains drawn from one sample of a study of shared clonotypes between healthy human individuals. The data were produced by immunoSEQ multiplex PCR, yet TCRdb's version contains in-frame clones alone and is incomplete. The sample has about 990,000 clones, roughly 74% seen once; the top ten hold roughly 0.57%. Sample: memory CD4+ T cells from PBMCs. These receptors were collected from a man aged 18 to 30 in good health. Some clones in this sample may be carry-over from other donors' samples. The CDR3 runs from the conserved cysteine through the conserved F or W. A D gene is named only where the DNA matches it firmly. Rows give clone size only sometimes, using once, few, many, or a class for an expanded clone.

size: few; D: TRBD1; length: 15; V: TRBV2; J: TRBJ2-3; DNA: TGTGCCAGCAGACAGACAGGGACGACGTCAGATACGCAGTATTTT; CDR3: CASRQTGTTSDTQYF
size: -; D: TRBD2; length: 17; V: TRBV5-1; J: TRBJ2-2; DNA: TGCGCCAGCAGAATAGGACTAGCGGGAGGAGGCACCGGGGAGCTGTTTTTT; CDR3: CASRIGLAGGGTGELFF
size: -; D: TRBD2; length: 15; V: TRBV11-2; J: TRBJ2-7; DNA: TGTGCCAGCAGCTCCCTAGGCGGGAGCTCCTACGAGCAGTACTTC; CDR3: CASSSLGGSSYEQYF
size: -; D: TRBD2; length: 14; V: TRBV9; J: TRBJ2-1; DNA: TGTGCCAGCAGCGTAGGGGGACTAGAAGGCGAGCAGTTCTTC; CDR3: CASSVGGLEGEQFF
size: -; D: -; length: 13; V: TRBV19; J: TRBJ2-5; DNA: TGTGCCAGTAGTTGGACGTCCCAAGAGACCCAGTACTTC; CDR3: CASSWTSQETQYF
size: -; D: TRBD2; length: 15; V: TRBV9; J: TRBJ2-3; DNA: TGTGCCAGCAGCGTAGCTCTACTAGCGATCGATACGCAGTATTTT; CDR3: CASSVALLAIDTQYF
size: -; D: -; length: 15; V: TRBV28; J: TRBJ2-7; DNA: TGTGCCAGCAGACAGCCGCGGACGGCCTCCTACGAGCAGTACTTC; CDR3: CASRQPRTASYEQYF
size: -; D: -; length: 12; V: TRBV2; J: TRBJ1-1; DNA: TGTGCCACACGACAGCAGAACACTGAAGCTTTCTTT; CDR3: CATRQQNTEAFF
size: -; D: TRBD1; length: 15; V: TRBV28; J: TRBJ2-7; DNA: TGTGCCAGCAGAAGAGCACTGGACAGGGACTACGAGCAGTACTTC; CDR3: CASRRALDRDYEQYF
size: -; D: -; length: 18; V: TRBV28; J: TRBJ2-3; DNA: TGTGCCAGCATCCCACAACATCCGGCCATCGGGATCACAGATACGCAGTATTTT; CDR3: CASIPQHPAIGITDTQYF
size: -; D: -; length: 16; V: TRBV21-1; J: TRBJ2-1; DNA: TGTGCCAGCAGCCCCCCGGCCTCACTGTGGGACAATGAGCAGTTCTTC; CDR3: CASSPPASLWDNEQFF
size: -; D: TRBD2; length: 15; V: TRBV15; J: TRBJ2-5; DNA: TGTGCCACCAGCAGCGGGACTAGCGTCCAAGAGACCCAGTACTTC; CDR3: CATSSGTSVQETQYF
size: -; D: -; length: 16; V: TRBV2; J: TRBJ1-3; DNA: TGTGCCAGCAGACCGCCGGGGGGGTACTCTGGAAACACCATATATTTT; CDR3: CASRPPGGYSGNTIYF
size: -; D: TRBD1; length: 17; V: TRBV4-1; J: TRBJ1-4; DNA: TGCGCCAGCAGCCAGGGGGCAGGGGGATCCGCTAATGAAAAACTGTTTTTT; CDR3: CASSQGAGGSANEKLFF
size: -; D: TRBD2; length: 13; V: TRBV30; J: TRBJ2-1; DNA: TGTGCCTGGTTGACTAGCGGGTACAATGAGCAGTTCTTC; CDR3: CAWLTSGYNEQFF
size: -; D: -; length: 14; V: TRBV6-6; J: TRBJ1-4; DNA: TGTGCCAGCAGTTCCGTAGGCTCTAATGAAAAACTGTTTTTT; CDR3: CASSSVGSNEKLFF
size: -; D: -; length: 12; V: TRBV18; J: TRBJ1-1; DNA: TGTGCCAGCTCACCGGGGAGGGTGAAAGCTTTCTTT; CDR3: CASSPGRVKAFF
size: -; D: -; length: 13; V: TRBV6-9; J: TRBJ1-5; DNA: TGTGCCAGCAGTTACCGCCGCAATCAGCCCCAGCATTTT; CDR3: CASSYRRNQPQHF
size: -; D: TRBD1; length: 15; V: TRBV9; J: TRBJ1-1; DNA: TGTGCCAGCAGCGGAAGGGACAGCTGGAACACTGAAGCTTTCTTT; CDR3: CASSGRDSWNTEAFF
size: -; D: TRBD2; length: 14; V: TRBV30; J: TRBJ2-7; DNA: TGTGCCTGGAGTGTCGGCGCGGGAGTCTACGAGCAGTACTTC; CDR3: CAWSVGAGVYEQYF
size: -; D: -; length: 15; V: TRBV4-1; J: TRBJ1-3; DNA: TGCGCCAGCAGCCAGCTCCAGGTCTCTGGAAACACCATATATTTT; CDR3: CASSQLQVSGNTIYF
size: few; D: TRBD1; length: 14; V: TRBV5-1; J: TRBJ1-2; DNA: TGCGCCAGCAGCGCTAATACCGGGACAGGGGGCGCGGTCTTC; CDR3: CASSANTGTGGAVF
size: -; D: TRBD1; length: 14; V: TRBV28; J: TRBJ2-7; DNA: TGTGCCAGCAGTTTACCAGGGGGCCTAAACGAGCAGTACTTC; CDR3: CASSLPGGLNEQYF
size: -; D: TRBD1; length: 14; V: TRBV11-2; J: TRBJ2-7; DNA: TGTGCCAGCAGCCCACGGGACAGGGGCTACGAGCAGTACTTC; CDR3: CASSPRDRGYEQYF
size: once; D: TRBD2; length: 13; V: TRBV9; J: TRBJ2-1; DNA: TGTGCCAGCAGCGCCAGACTAGCGGGTGAGCAGTTCTTC; CDR3: CASSARLAGEQFF
size: -; D: TRBD2; length: 13; V: TRBV7-3; J: TRBJ2-3; DNA: TGTGCCAGCAGCCAGAATAGCGGGGATACGCAGTATTTT; CDR3: CASSQNSGDTQYF
size: -; D: TRBD1; length: 13; V: TRBV28; J: TRBJ1-3; DNA: TGTGCCAGCAGTTCCCAGGACAGGGTACGAGAAGATTTT; CDR3: CASSSQDRVREDF
size: -; D: TRBD1; length: 15; V: TRBV2; J: TRBJ1-3; DNA: TGTGCCAGCAGTCCTTCCGGACAGGGGACTCACACCATATATTTT; CDR3: CASSPSGQGTHTIYF
size: -; D: -; length: 15; V: TRBV6-1; J: TRBJ1-5; DNA: TGTGCCAGCAGTGAGCTCAGGGCGGGCGATCAGCCCCAGCATTTT; CDR3: CASSELRAGDQPQHF
size: few; D: -; length: 12; V: TRBV28; J: TRBJ1-1; DNA: TGTGCCAGCAGAACCACCGGGAGTCAAGCTTTCTTT; CDR3: CASRTTGSQAFF
size: few; D: TRBD1; length: 15; V: TRBV28; J: TRBJ2-3; DNA: TGTGCCAGCAGTTTGTGGACAGGGGGGTCAGATACGCAGTATTTT; CDR3: CASSLWTGGSDTQYF
size: -; D: -; length: 15; V: TRBV5-1; J: TRBJ2-5; DNA: TGCGCCAGCAGCTTAGGATTTGTAGGAGAAGAGACCCAGTACTTC; CDR3: CASSLGFVGEETQYF
size: -; D: -; length: 14; V: TRBV11-2; J: TRBJ2-7; DNA: TGTGCCAGCAGCTCCCTACAGGGAACCTACGAGCAGTACTTC; CDR3: CASSSLQGTYEQYF
size: -; D: -; length: 15; V: TRBV30; J: TRBJ2-3; DNA: TGTGCCTGGAGTGTACTACTAGGGGCAACAGATACGCAGTATTTT; CDR3: CAWSVLLGATDTQYF
size: -; D: TRBD1; length: 15; V: TRBV27; J: TRBJ1-2; DNA: TGTGCCAGTAGGGAGCGGACAGGGCAGGACTATGGCTACACCTTC; CDR3: CASRERTGQDYGYTF
size: -; D: -; length: 15; V: TRBV6-1; J: TRBJ2-7; DNA: TGTGCCAGCAGCCGCGGACAGTTGAGCTCCTACGAGCAGTACTTC; CDR3: CASSRGQLSSYEQYF
size: once; D: -; length: 17; V: TRBV15; J: TRBJ2-7; DNA: TGTGCCACCAGCAGAAAAGCAGACAGGTCCTTTAGCTACGAGCAGTACTTC; CDR3: CATSRKADRSFSYEQYF
size: -; D: -; length: 15; V: TRBV5-1; J: TRBJ2-6; DNA: TGCGCCAGCAGCTACGACGCCTCTGGGGCCAACGTCCTGACTTTC; CDR3: CASSYDASGANVLTF
size: -; D: TRBD1; length: 14; V: TRBV18; J: TRBJ1-2; DNA: TGTGCCAGCTCCCCCACCGGGACAGGGAAACTCTACACCTTC; CDR3: CASSPTGTGKLYTF
size: -; D: TRBD1; length: 13; V: TRBV29-1; J: TRBJ1-5; DNA: TGCAGCGTGGGTGACAGGGATAATCAGCCCCAGCATTTT; CDR3: CSVGDRDNQPQHF
size: -; D: -; length: 11; V: TRBV20-1; J: TRBJ1-1; DNA: TGCAGTGCTAGAGAGCGCACTGAAGCTTTCTTT; CDR3: CSARERTEAFF
size: -; D: TRBD1; length: 16; V: TRBV9; J: TRBJ2-2; DNA: TGTGCCAGCAGCCCTACCGGACAGGCGAACACCGGGGAGCTGTTTTTT; CDR3: CASSPTGQANTGELFF
size: -; D: -; length: 15; V: TRBV7-9; J: TRBJ2-1; DNA: TGTGCCAGCAGCGAAGACGGGGGCTCCTACAATGAGCAGTTCTTC; CDR3: CASSEDGGSYNEQFF
size: -; D: TRBD1; length: 11; V: TRBV19; J: TRBJ1-1; DNA: TGTGCCAGTAGTCGACAGGGCGAAGCTTTCTTT; CDR3: CASSRQGEAFF
size: few; D: -; length: 17; V: TRBV5-1; J: TRBJ1-3; DNA: TGCGCCAGCAGCTTGGTGAGCGGCAGCAACTCTGGAAACACCATATATTTT; CDR3: CASSLVSGSNSGNTIYF
size: -; D: -; length: 15; V: TRBV5-4; J: TRBJ2-3; DNA: TGTGCCAGCAGCCTCTTCGGTCCTGGGGGGGATACGCAGTATTTT; CDR3: CASSLFGPGGDTQYF
size: -; D: -; length: 14; V: TRBV6-1; J: TRBJ1-2; DNA: TGTGCCAGCAGTGAAGACTCGGCTAACTATGGCTACACCTTC; CDR3: CASSEDSANYGYTF
size: -; D: TRBD1; length: 17; V: TRBV5-1; J: TRBJ1-2; DNA: TGCGCCAGCAGCTACCGGACAGGGAATGAACCTAACTATGGCTACACCTTC; CDR3: CASSYRTGNEPNYGYTF
size: -; D: TRBD2; length: 16; V: TRBV5-6; J: TRBJ2-5; DNA: TGTGCCAGCAGCCTCCTTCTGTCCCCGGGGGGGGAGACCCAGTACTTC; CDR3: CASSLLLSPGGETQYF
size: -; D: -; length: 19; V: TRBV28; J: TRBJ2-7; DNA: TGTGCCAGCAGTTCACCAGGACCCACGACAGCCTTATACCGTTACGAGCAGTACTTC; CDR3: CASSSPGPTTALYRYEQYF
size: -; D: TRBD1; length: 15; V: TRBV14; J: TRBJ2-7; DNA: TGTGCCAGCAGCACGCGACCGGGACAGGGCATCGAGCAGTACTTC; CDR3: CASSTRPGQGIEQYF
size: once; D: TRBD2; length: 16; V: TRBV10-3; J: TRBJ2-1; DNA: TGTGCCATCAGTGAGTCTCAGCGGGAGGGCCGAAATGAGCAGTTCTTC; CDR3: CAISESQREGRNEQFF
size: -; D: -; length: 15; V: TRBV30; J: TRBJ2-7; DNA: TGTGCCTGGGCTCCCACGGCCAAAAAATCCAACGAGCAGTACTTC; CDR3: CAWAPTAKKSNEQYF